The sequence of this T cell receptor (beta chain) was determined in a study of human versus mouse CDR3 diversity and MHC coevolution. With regard to this clone: Its antigen is undetermined.

Method: immunoSEQ multiplex PCR; TCRdb's copy keeps in-frame clones and lacks some. The sample holds just under 60,000 clones, 85% to 95% seen once. This CDR3 spans 15 amino acids. V shed 4 bases, J shed 2 bases, and the junction held 7 bases outside the gene matches. The germline V gene has CDR1 SNHLY and CDR2 FYNNEI. Cells were CD45RO-negative CD62L-positive naive CD4 T cells sorted from PBMCs. General study findings and limits: About 1.6 million TCR beta clonotypes were estimated for humans, the largest repertoire. Human CDR3s averaged more deletions and insertions than mouse CDR3s. Two of the three human donors had the lowest clonal inequality.

The chain carries TRBV2 and TRBJ2-7, with TRBD2 matching 8 bases. This sequence originates from a person in their sixties in good health. Sequenced sample: naive CD4+ T cells from blood. Described subset: CD45RO-negative CD62L-positive naive CD4 T cells. This CDR3 reads CASSVKREPAYEQYF. The CDR3 DNA reads TGTGCCAGCAGTGTAAAGCGGGAGCCCGCCTACGAGCAGTACTTC.